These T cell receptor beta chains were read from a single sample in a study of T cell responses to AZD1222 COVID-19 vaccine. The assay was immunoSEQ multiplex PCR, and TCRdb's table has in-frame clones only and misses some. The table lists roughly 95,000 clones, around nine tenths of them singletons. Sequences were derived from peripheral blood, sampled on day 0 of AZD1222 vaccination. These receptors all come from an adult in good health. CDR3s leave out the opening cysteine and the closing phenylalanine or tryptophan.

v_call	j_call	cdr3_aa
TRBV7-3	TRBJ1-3	ASSPGTGGSGNTIY
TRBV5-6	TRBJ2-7	ASSLAGGSGRHEQY
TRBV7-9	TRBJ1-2	ASSISGTGKTNYGYT
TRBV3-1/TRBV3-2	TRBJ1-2	ASSPTGESYGYT
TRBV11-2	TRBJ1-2	ASSSAEVYGYT
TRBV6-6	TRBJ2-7	ASSYTRTSGRNEQY
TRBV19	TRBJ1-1	ASSSLEQPFTEAF
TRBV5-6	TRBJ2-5	ASSLPGEGALGTQY
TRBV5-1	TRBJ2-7	ASSLLTGQNEQY
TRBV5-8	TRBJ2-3	ASSRESGTDTQY
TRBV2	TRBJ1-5	ASSKTGVRSQPQH
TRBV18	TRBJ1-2	ASSPGAETYGYT
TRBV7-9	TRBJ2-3	ASSDPLAGGGTDTQY
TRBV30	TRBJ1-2	AWSIDRGSSNYGYT
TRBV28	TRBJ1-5	ASSFDRVQPQH
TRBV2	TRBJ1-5	ASNTGQLQPQH
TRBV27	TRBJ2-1	ASSPLAGERHNEQF
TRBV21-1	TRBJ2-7	ASRSGTGGDEQY
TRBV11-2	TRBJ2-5	ASSPTGVETQY
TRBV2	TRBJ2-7	ASRSDSYEQY
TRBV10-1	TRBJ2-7	ASSARGEY
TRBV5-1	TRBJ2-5	ASSLGQGEETQY
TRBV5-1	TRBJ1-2	ASSLLGGGTDGYT
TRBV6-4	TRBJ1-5	ASSDSGSLKDSNQPQH
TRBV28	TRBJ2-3	ASRDGDTQY
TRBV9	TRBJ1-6	ASSVEARSSYNSPLH
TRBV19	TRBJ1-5	ASSIAGDSGRQPQH
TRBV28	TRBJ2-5	ASRLLGEAAKETQY
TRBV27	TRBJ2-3	ASRQGRTDTQY
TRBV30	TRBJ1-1	AWTNVIRITEAF
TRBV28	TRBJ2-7	ASSPPGRGTRAYEQY
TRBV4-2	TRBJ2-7	ASSQATGLAGYEQY
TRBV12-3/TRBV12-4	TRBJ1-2	ASSSREFYGYT
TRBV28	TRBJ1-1	ASSPSGQVEAF
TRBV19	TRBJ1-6	ASSDPDNSPLH
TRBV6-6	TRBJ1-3	ASSSGVENTIY